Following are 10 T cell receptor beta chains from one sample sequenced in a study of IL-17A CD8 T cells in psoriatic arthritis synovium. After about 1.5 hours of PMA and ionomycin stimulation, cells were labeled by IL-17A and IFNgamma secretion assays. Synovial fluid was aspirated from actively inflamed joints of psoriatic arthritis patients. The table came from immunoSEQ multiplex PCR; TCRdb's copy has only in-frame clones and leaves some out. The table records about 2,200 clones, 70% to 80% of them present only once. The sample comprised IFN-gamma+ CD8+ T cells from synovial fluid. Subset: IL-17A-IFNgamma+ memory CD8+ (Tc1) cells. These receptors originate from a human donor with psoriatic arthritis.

The chain's CDR3 is CASTLPPRTGDEETQYF. The CDR3 DNA sequence: TGTGCCAGCACCCTTCCCCCCCGGACAGGGGATGAAGAGACCCAGTACTTC. The V and J genes are TRBV7-3 and TRBJ2-5; 9 bases match TRBD1. The germline gives CDR1 SGHTA, CDR2 FQGTGA. The CDR3 spans 17 residues. With V trimmed by 7 bases and J by 3 bases, 15 bases remained unmatched.

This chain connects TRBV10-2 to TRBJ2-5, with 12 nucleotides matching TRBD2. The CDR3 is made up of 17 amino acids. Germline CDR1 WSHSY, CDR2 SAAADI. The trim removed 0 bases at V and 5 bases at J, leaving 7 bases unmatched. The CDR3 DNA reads TGCGCCAGCAGTGAGTCGGCTAGCGGGGGGGCTAGGGAGACCCAGTACTTC. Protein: CASSESASGGARETQYF.

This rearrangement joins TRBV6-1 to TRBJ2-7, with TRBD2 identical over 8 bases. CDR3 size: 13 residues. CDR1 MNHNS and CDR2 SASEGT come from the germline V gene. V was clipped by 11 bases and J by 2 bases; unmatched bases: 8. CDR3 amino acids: CALGRGGTYEQYF. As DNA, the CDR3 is TGTGCCCTCGGGAGGGGGGGAACCTACGAGCAGTACTTC.

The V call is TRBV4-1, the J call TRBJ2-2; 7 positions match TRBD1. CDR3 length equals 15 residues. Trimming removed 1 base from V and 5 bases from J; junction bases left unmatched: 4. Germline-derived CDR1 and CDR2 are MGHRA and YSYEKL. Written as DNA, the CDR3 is TGCGCCAGCAGCCAAGTGGCAGGGGGAACCGGGGAGCTGTTTTTT. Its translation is CASSQVAGGTGELFF.

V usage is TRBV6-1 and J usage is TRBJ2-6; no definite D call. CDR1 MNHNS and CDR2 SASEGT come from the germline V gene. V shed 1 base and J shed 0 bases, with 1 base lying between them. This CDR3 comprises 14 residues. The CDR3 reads CASSEVSGANVLTF. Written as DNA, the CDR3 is TGTGCCAGCAGTGAAGTCTCTGGGGCCAACGTCCTGACTTTC.

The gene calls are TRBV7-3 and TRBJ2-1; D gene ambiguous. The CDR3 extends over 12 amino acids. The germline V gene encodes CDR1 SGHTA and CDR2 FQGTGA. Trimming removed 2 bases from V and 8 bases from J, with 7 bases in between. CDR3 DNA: TGTGCCAGCAGCTTATCAGATTATGAGCAGTTCTTC. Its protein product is CASSLSDYEQFF.

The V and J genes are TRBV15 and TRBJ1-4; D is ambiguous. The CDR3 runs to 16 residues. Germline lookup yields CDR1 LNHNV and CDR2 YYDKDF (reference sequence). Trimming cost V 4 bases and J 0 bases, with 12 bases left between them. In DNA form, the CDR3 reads TGTGCCACCAGCACCGGACTAACTGCAACTAATGAAAAACTGTTTTTT. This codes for CATSTGLTATNEKLFF.

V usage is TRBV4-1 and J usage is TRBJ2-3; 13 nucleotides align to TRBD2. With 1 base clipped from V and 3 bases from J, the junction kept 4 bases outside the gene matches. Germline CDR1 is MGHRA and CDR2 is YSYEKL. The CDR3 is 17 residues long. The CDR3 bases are TGCGCCAGCAGCCAAGGACTAGCGGGGGGCCGGACAGATACGCAGTATTTT. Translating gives CASSQGLAGGRTDTQYF.

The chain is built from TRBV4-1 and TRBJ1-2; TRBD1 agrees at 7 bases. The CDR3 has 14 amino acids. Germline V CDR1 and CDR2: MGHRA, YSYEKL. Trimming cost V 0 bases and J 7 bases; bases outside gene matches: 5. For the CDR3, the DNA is TGCGCCAGCAGCCAAGAGAAGGGGGCGCGTGGCTACACCTTC. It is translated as CASSQEKGARGYTF.

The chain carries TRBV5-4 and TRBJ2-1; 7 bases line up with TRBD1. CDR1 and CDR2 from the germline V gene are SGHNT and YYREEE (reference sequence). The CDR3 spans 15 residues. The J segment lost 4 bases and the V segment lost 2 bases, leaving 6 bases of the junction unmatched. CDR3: CASSFADRLYNEQFF. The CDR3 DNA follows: TGTGCCAGCAGCTTCGCGGACAGGCTATACAATGAGCAGTTCTTC. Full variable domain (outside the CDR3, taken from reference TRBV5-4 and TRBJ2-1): ETGVTQSPTHLIKTRGQQVTLRCSSQSGHNTVSWYQQALGQGPQFIFQYYREEENGRGNFPPRFSGLQFPNYSSELNVNALELDDSALYLCASSFADRLYNEQFFGPGTRLTVL.